This entry lists 22 T cell receptor beta chains sequenced from one sample in a study of T cell changes during pregnancy in multiple sclerosis. The protocol was immunoSEQ multiplex PCR, while the TCRdb copy is restricted to in-frame clones and leaves out a portion. The profile shows some 28,000 clones, less than 90% of them singletons. The sequences come from CD8+ T cells from peripheral blood mononuclear cells, collected before pregnancy. Source of these receptors: a female donor with multiple sclerosis, enrolled in a pregnancy study.

The chain has TRBV29-1 and TRBJ2-1; D possibly corresponds to TRBD1 (8 bases). V was cut by 5 bases and J by 5 bases, with 19 bases left in between. The CDR3 spans 15 residues. Per germline, CDR1 SQVTM and CDR2 ANQGSEA. The CDR3 here is CSVLGGTGGDNEQFF. The CDR3 DNA sequence: TGCAGCGTTCTGGGAGGGACAGGAGGGGACAATGAGCAGTTCTTC.

The chain joins TRBV6-4 to TRBJ2-3; 10 positions match TRBD2. The CDR3 contains 16 residues. Germline V CDR1 and CDR2: MRHNA, SNTAGT. V gave up 2 bases and J gave up 3 bases; unmatched junction bases: 5. The CDR3 DNA follows: TGTGCCAGCAGTGACCGAGCGGGGGGGGGTACAGATACGCAGTATTTT. As protein: CASSDRAGGGTDTQYF.

This clone was picked up one time. The V call is TRBV7-8, the J call TRBJ1-5; D gene ambiguous. Trimming took 5 bases from V and 1 from J, leaving 9 bases between them. The germline V gene has CDR1 SGHVS and CDR2 FQNEAQ. The CDR3 sequence is 14 residues long. In DNA form, the CDR3 reads TGTGCCAGCAGCCCCGTCGGGAGCAATCAGCCCCAGCATTTT. This gives the protein CASSPVGSNQPQHF.

V usage is TRBV4-3 and J usage is TRBJ2-7; perhaps TRBD2 as D (6 bases). Germline CDR1 and CDR2: LGHNA and YSLEER. CDR3 length equals 15 residues. V was trimmed by 1 base and J by 4 bases, leaving 14 bases between them. The chain's CDR3 is CASSQGDSALYEQYF. The CDR3 DNA sequence: TGCGCCAGCAGCCAAGGGGACTCAGCTCTGTACGAGCAGTACTTC.

This clone was seen just once. The V call is TRBV27, the J call TRBJ1-1; no reliable D call. CDR3 length: 14 residues. Germline loops: CDR1 MNHEY, CDR2 SMNVEV (reference sequence). V was pared by 5 bases and J by 1 base, with 11 bases between. The CDR3, as DNA: TGTGCCAGCAGTCCGGTCGGTGAGAACACTGAAGCTTTCTTT. This encodes CASSPVGENTEAFF.

The chain has TRBV2 and TRBJ1-1, with a weak D call TRBD1 (6 bases). CDR1 SNHLY and CDR2 FYNNEI come from the germline V gene. V lost 6 bases to trimming and J lost 11 bases, with 25 bases between them. The length of the CDR3 is 15 residues. The CDR3 sequence: CASRYGEGHSLGAFF. In nucleotides, the CDR3 is TGTGCCAGCAGGTACGGTGAGGGACACTCACTAGGGGCTTTCTTT.

The chain recombines TRBV4-1 with TRBJ1-2, with D possibly being TRBD1 (5 bases). Trimming left V 1 base short and J 4 bases short, with 10 bases between. Germline V gene lookup returns CDR1 MGHRA and CDR2 YSYEKL. CDR3 length: 14 amino acids. CDR3 sequence: CASSQGAGPYGYTF. The CDR3 DNA reads TGCGCCAGCAGCCAAGGGGCGGGACCCTATGGCTACACCTTC.

J is TRBJ2-1 and V is TRBV5-1, with D unclear. The CDR3 runs to 12 residues. Germline loops: CDR1 SGHRS, CDR2 YFSETQ. V was shortened by 4 bases and J by 8 bases, with 10 bases between the two germline ends. This CDR3 reads CASSQFADEQFF. CDR3 DNA: TGCGCCAGCAGCCAGTTTGCGGATGAGCAGTTCTTC.

The chain joins TRBV6-6 to TRBJ1-2; a weak D match, TRBD1 (6 bases). The CDR3 is made up of 13 amino acids. Per germline, CDR1 MNHNY and CDR2 SVGAGI (reference sequence). V was clipped by 11 bases and J by 5 bases, with 18 bases between them. The CDR3 loop reads CAGGGLGGYGYTF. The CDR3 nucleotides read TGTGCCGGGGGGGGCCTTGGAGGTTATGGCTACACCTTC.

There are a few counts of this clone. The CDR3 DNA follows: TGTGCCAGCAGTGAAATGGCGGGGGGGCTGGAGACCCAGTACTTC. This codes for CASSEMAGGLETQYF. The chain couples TRBV6-1 to TRBJ2-5; 9 positions agree with TRBD2. The CDR3 covers 15 residues. The junction had 6 bases not matched to a gene; V was cut back by 2 bases and J by 5 bases. The germline V gene encodes CDR1 MNHNS and CDR2 SASEGT.

This chain links TRBV7-8 with TRBJ1-1, with a weak D call TRBD1 (6 bases). Germline lookup yields CDR1 SGHVS and CDR2 FQNEAQ. The CDR3 is 13 amino acids. V lost 5 bases and J lost 6, with 13 bases in between. CDR3 DNA sequence: TGTGCCAGCAGCCACTCAGGGGCTCCTGAAGCTTTCTTT. Protein: CASSHSGAPEAFF.

V gene TRBV2 combines with J gene TRBJ2-5; 12 nucleotides line up with TRBD2. The CDR3 has 18 residues. After removal of 8 bases from V and 2 bases from J, the junction contained 15 bases not matched to a gene. Per the germline V gene, CDR1 is SNHLY and CDR2 is FYNNEI. The CDR3 region is CASATGRRLAGAQETQYF. DNA of the CDR3: TGTGCCAGCGCTACCGGCCGCCGACTAGCGGGGGCTCAAGAGACCCAGTACTTC.

The chain's CDR3 is CASSLGRLAGALYEQYF. In nucleotides, the CDR3 is TGTGCCAGCAGCTTAGGAAGACTAGCGGGGGCCCTCTACGAGCAGTACTTC. The rearrangement links TRBV11-2 to TRBJ2-7; 12 positions agree with TRBD2. Germline assignment: CDR1 SGHAT and CDR2 FQNNGV. V was pared by 1 base and J by 3 bases, with 7 bases of the junction left unmatched. This CDR3 has 17 residues.

V gene TRBV7-9 combines with J gene TRBJ2-7; 8 positions match TRBD2. V shed 5 bases, J shed 2 bases, and the junction held 8 bases outside the gene matches. There are 15 residues in the CDR3. Germline CDR1 reads SEHNR; CDR2 reads FQNEAQ (reference sequence). The CDR3 DNA is TGTGCCAGCAGCCAGTCGACTAGCGCGGCCTACGAGCAGTACTTC. This sequence encodes CASSQSTSAAYEQYF.

This chain uses TRBV7-8 with TRBJ1-1; the match to TRBD1 covers 7 bases. The V and J ends lost 5 bases and 5 bases, in that order; junction bases with no gene match: 8. CDR1 is SGHVS and CDR2 is FQNEAQ in the germline V gene. This CDR3 has 14 residues. CDR3 sequence: CASSLQGRLTEAFF. The DNA of the CDR3 is TGTGCCAGCAGCCTACAGGGGAGGTTGACTGAAGCTTTCTTT. Variable domain in full (rest from reference TRBV7-8 and TRBJ1-1): GAGVSQSPRYKVAKRGQDVALRCDPISGHVSLFWYQQALGQGPEFLTYFQNEAQLDKSGLPSDRFFAERPEGSVSTLKIQRTQQEDSAVYLCASSLQGRLTEAFFGQGTRLTVV.

In DNA, the CDR3 is TGTGCCAGCAGCCCCCACGGGGGGACAGATACGCAGTATTTT. It translates to CASSPHGGTDTQYF. The chain has TRBV7-3 and TRBJ2-3; 7 nucleotides line up with TRBD2. V lost 5 bases to trimming and J lost 3 bases; unmatched junction nucleotides: 5. Germline values: CDR1 SGHTA, CDR2 FQGTGA. The CDR3 is made up of 14 amino acids.

Details on this clone: Other DNA sequences within the sample encode an identical CDR3. The genes are TRBV5-1 and TRBJ1-4; the D is unclear. With 5 bases removed from V and 6 bases from J, the gap between germline ends came to 5 bases. The CDR3 is made up of 11 amino acids. The germline V gene encodes CDR1 SGHRS and CDR2 YFSETQ. For the CDR3, the DNA is TGCGCCAGCAGACGGGATGAAAAACTGTTTTTT. This sequence encodes CASRRDEKLFF.

This clone was seen only a few times. The chain uses TRBV6-1 and TRBJ2-7; TRBD2 might be the D (5 bases). Germline lookup yields CDR1 MNHNS and CDR2 SASEGT. The CDR3 has 11 residues. V was cut by 6 bases and J by 9 bases, with 12 bases left in between. The CDR3 sequence is CASSLGDGQYF. CDR3 nucleotide sequence: TGTGCCAGCAGCCTGGGAGACGGGCAGTACTTC.

The chain employs TRBV27 and TRBJ2-6; D is undetermined. V shed 6 bases and J shed 4 bases, with 16 bases lying between them. Germline CDR1 reads MNHEY; CDR2 reads SMNVEV (reference sequence). The CDR3 is made up of 16 amino acids. The CDR3 coding sequence is TGTGCCAGCAGCCTGAGTCCCGGTACCGGGGCCAACGTCCTGACTTTC. Its translation is CASSLSPGTGANVLTF.

The chain employs TRBV6-5 and TRBJ2-7; the match to TRBD1 covers 9 bases. The CDR3 totals 15 residues. Trimming removed 1 base from V and 4 bases from J; junction bases left unmatched: 5. Looked up from germline, CDR1 is MNHEY and CDR2 is SVGAGI. The CDR3 coding sequence is TGTGCCAGCAGTTACTGGGTGGGACAGGGTTACGAGCAGTACTTC. Translating gives CASSYWVGQGYEQYF.

This chain connects TRBV4-1 to TRBJ2-7, with 9 positions matching TRBD1. This CDR3 contains 19 residues. Germline V gene data show CDR1 as MGHRA and CDR2 as YSYEKL. Trimming removed 3 bases from V and 2 bases from J; junction bases left unmatched: 17. This CDR3 is CASSHWGQGSGGTTYEQYF. For the CDR3, the DNA is TGCGCCAGCAGCCATTGGGGACAGGGAAGTGGCGGGACAACCTACGAGCAGTACTTC.

The genes are TRBV4-1 and TRBJ1-1, with 10 bases identical to TRBD1. Germline loops: CDR1 MGHRA, CDR2 YSYEKL. The CDR3 totals 17 residues. Unmatched junction bases numbered 10, after V lost 1 base and J lost 5 bases. DNA of the CDR3: TGCGCCAGCAGCCAAGTTATGGGGGACAGGGGTTTGACTGAAGCTTTCTTT. Its translation is CASSQVMGDRGLTEAFF.